The 20 T cell receptor beta chains in this list originate from one sample, sequenced in a study of cytomegalovirus exposure and HLA in healthy donors. This PCR relied on a set of 60 Vbeta primers and 13 Jbeta primers. Assay used: immunoSEQ multiplex PCR; TCRdb lists only in-frame clones, some missing. The sample contains around 150,000 clones, approximately 71% of which appear only once. Input material: PBMCs. Receptors were obtained from a woman in her forties in good health and CMV-seropositive.

The chain carries TRBV6-1 and TRBJ1-2; D is undetermined. Germline V gene sequence: CDR1 MNHNS, CDR2 SASEGT. CDR3 length: 13 amino acids. V lost 0 bases to trimming and J lost 7 bases, with 9 bases between them. This CDR3 reads CASSEARTTGYTF. CDR3 nucleotides: TGTGCCAGCAGTGAAGCGCGGACTACTGGCTACACCTTC.

This clone was seen only a few times. The V call is TRBV7-9, the J call TRBJ2-5; perhaps TRBD2 as D (6 bases). The V end was cut by 6 bases, the J end by 4 bases, with 15 bases between. There are 14 residues in the CDR3. CDR1 is SEHNR and CDR2 is FQNEAQ in the germline V gene (reference sequence). DNA of the CDR3: TGTGCCAGCAGTCCTATTGTGGAGGGAGAGACCCAGTACTTC. Its translation: CASSPIVEGETQYF.

V is TRBV15 and J is TRBJ2-1; 7 bases match TRBD1. The V gene's germline CDR1 is LNHNV and CDR2 YYDKDF (reference sequence). The CDR3 contains 15 residues. Trimming removed 5 bases from V and 5 bases from J; junction bases left unmatched: 9. This CDR3 reads CATSSAGTADNEQFF. In nucleotides, the CDR3 is TGTGCCACCAGCTCGGCCGGGACAGCCGACAATGAGCAGTTCTTC.

The genes are TRBV29-1 and TRBJ2-3; 11 nucleotides align to TRBD2. The CDR3 has 14 amino acids. The V gene's germline CDR1 is SQVTM and CDR2 ANQGSEA. V was pared by 6 bases and J by 3 bases, with 5 bases of the junction left unmatched. This CDR3 is CSVVTSGRTDTQYF. The CDR3 bases are TGCAGCGTCGTAACTAGCGGGAGAACAGATACGCAGTATTTT.

The chain joins TRBV11-2 to TRBJ2-5, with a possible D match to TRBD2 (6 bases). Trimming removed 5 bases from V and 1 base from J, with 20 bases in between. The germline V gene encodes CDR1 SGHAT and CDR2 FQNNGV. The CDR3 sequence is 17 residues long. In nucleotides, the CDR3 is TGTGCCAGCAGCCCGGGAAAGGGAGGACGGATCCAAGAGACCCAGTACTTC. Protein product: CASSPGKGGRIQETQYF.

The chain has TRBV30 and TRBJ1-3; D is uncertain. V was cut by 2 bases and J by 4 bases, with 9 bases left in between. The CDR3 runs to 13 residues. Germline V gene data show CDR1 as GTSNPN and CDR2 as SVGIG (reference sequence). CDR3 residues: CAWSKRGGNTIYF. The CDR3 DNA sequence: TGTGCCTGGAGTAAGCGAGGGGGAAACACCATATATTTT.

This sequence joins TRBV28 and TRBJ1-2, with no clear D. The V end lost 6 bases, the J end lost 2 bases, and 16 bases lay between the germline ends. CDR1 MDHEN and CDR2 SYDVKM come from the germline V gene. The CDR3 totals 15 residues. The CDR3 protein is CASRLGGSGNYGYTF. The DNA of the CDR3 is TGTGCCAGCAGGTTGGGTGGATCGGGGAACTATGGCTACACCTTC.

This chain links TRBV7-2 with TRBJ2-7; 9 positions match TRBD2. The CDR3 is 15 residues long. Germline values: CDR1 SGHTA, CDR2 FQGNSA. Losses at the gene ends were 5 bases for V and 3 bases for J; bases not matched to a gene: 8. The CDR3 is CASSEGLADGYEQYF. As DNA, the CDR3 is TGTGCCAGCAGCGAGGGACTAGCCGACGGCTACGAGCAGTACTTC.

The J gene is TRBJ2-1, the V gene TRBV9, with 14 bases aligning to TRBD2. CDR3 length: 15 amino acids. Germline CDR1 reads SGDLS; CDR2 reads YYNGEE. V gave up 4 bases and J gave up 7 bases; unmatched junction bases: 4. CDR3 DNA sequence: TGTGCCAGCAGCACCGGGACTAGCGGGAGTAATGAGCAGTTCTTC. Translated, it gives CASSTGTSGSNEQFF.

The chain employs TRBV28 and TRBJ2-7, with 10 positions matching TRBD1. The CDR3 consists of 15 residues. CDR1 and CDR2 from the germline V gene are MDHEN and SYDVKM. J gave up 3 bases and V 4 bases, and 6 bases lay outside the gene matches. The CDR3 reads CASSSSGTGDYEQYF. The CDR3 DNA follows: TGTGCCAGCAGTTCTTCCGGGACAGGGGACTACGAGCAGTACTTC.

V and J are TRBV9 and TRBJ1-1; 7 nucleotides line up with TRBD1. V gave up 0 bases and J gave up 1 base; unmatched junction bases: 0. The germline gives CDR1 SGDLS, CDR2 YYNGEE. The CDR3 is made up of 14 amino acids. CDR3 sequence: CASSVGQGNTEAFF. CDR3 nucleotides: TGTGCCAGCAGCGTAGGACAGGGGAACACTGAAGCTTTCTTT.

CDR3 coding DNA: TGTGCCAGCAGTTGGACTCACGGCTACACCTTC. It specifies CASSWTHGYTF. The chain uses TRBV28 and TRBJ1-2; D is ambiguous. Germline V gene lookup returns CDR1 MDHEN and CDR2 SYDVKM. Trimming stripped 4 bases from V and 8 bases from J, with 8 bases between. The CDR3 is 11 amino acids.

In the case of this clone: A read error may produce the germline difference seen at one junction end. The sample holds other DNA sequences that translate to the same CDR3. The V gene is TRBV5-1, the J gene TRBJ1-3; possible D gene TRBD1, 5 bases. CDR1 and CDR2 from the germline V gene are SGHRS and YFSETQ. CDR3 length: 15 amino acids. DNA for the CDR3: TGCGCTAGCAGCTTGGCCCAGGGATCTGGAAACACCATATATTTT. It specifies CASSLAQGSGNTIYF. The full variable domain, with the rest looked up from reference TRBV5-1 and TRBJ1-3, is KAGVTQTPRYLIKTRGQQVTLSCSPISGHRSVSWYQQTPGQGLQFLFEYFSETQRNKGNFPGRFSGRQFSNSRSEMNVSTLELGDSALYLCASSLAQGSGNTIYFGEGSWLTVV.

The chain employs TRBV6-1 and TRBJ1-4; TRBD1 matches at 7 bases. The germline CDR1 and CDR2 sequences are MNHNS and SASEGT. This CDR3 has 14 residues. Losses at the gene ends were 6 bases for V and 8 bases for J; bases not matched to a gene: 9. The CDR3 protein is CASRATGSDEKLFF. For the CDR3, the DNA is TGTGCCAGCAGGGCGACAGGGAGCGACGAAAAACTGTTTTTT.

The rearrangement links TRBV6-1 to TRBJ2-1; the D is unclear. CDR3 length equals 13 residues. CDR1 is MNHNS and CDR2 is SASEGT in the germline V gene. V was pared by 5 bases and J by 7 bases, with 12 bases between. Here the CDR3 reads CASSNERRNEQFF. CDR3 nucleotide sequence: TGTGCCAGCAGTAACGAACGGAGAAATGAGCAGTTCTTC.

The chain combines TRBV30 with TRBJ2-1, with 13 positions matching TRBD2. Losses at the gene ends were 0 bases for V and 8 bases for J; bases not matched to a gene: 1. Germline-derived CDR1 and CDR2 are GTSNPN and SVGIG (reference sequence). CDR3 length: 14 amino acids. The CDR3 region has the DNA TGTGCCTGGAGTGTACTAGCGGGAGGGTATGAGCAGTTCTTC. The encoded protein is CAWSVLAGGYEQFF.

V gene TRBV7-2 combines with J gene TRBJ2-7; D uncertain. The CDR3 is 13 residues long. The germline V gene has CDR1 SGHTA and CDR2 FQGNSA. V lost 2 bases and J lost 3, with 8 bases in between. The CDR3 DNA reads as TGTGCCAGCAGCTTACCTAGTAACTACGAGCAGTACTTC. It specifies CASSLPSNYEQYF.

This clone appeared a few times. The chain is built from TRBV19 and TRBJ1-4, with 9 positions matching TRBD1. J gave up 5 bases and V 4 bases, and 5 bases lay outside the gene matches. The CDR3 has 15 amino acids. Germline V gene lookup returns CDR1 LNHDA and CDR2 SQIVND (reference sequence). The CDR3: CASSNWDRVNEKLFF. The DNA of the CDR3 is TGTGCCAGTAGTAATTGGGACAGGGTCAATGAAAAACTGTTTTTT.

This clone was seen a single time. The genes are TRBV19 and TRBJ1-5, with TRBD1 matching 8 bases. V trimming: 4 bases; J trimming: 3 bases; junction bases outside the gene matches: 8. The CDR3 spans 16 residues. The germline V gene has CDR1 LNHDA and CDR2 SQIVND (reference sequence). CDR3 amino acids: CASSREGQGPNQPQHF. CDR3 DNA: TGTGCCAGTAGTAGGGAAGGACAGGGACCCAATCAGCCCCAGCATTTT. Combining the CDR3 with reference TRBV19 and TRBJ1-5 gives the whole variable domain DGGITQSPKYLFRKEGQNVTLSCEQNLNHDAMYWYRQDPGQGLRLIYYSQIVNDFQKGDIAEGYSVSREKKESFPLTVTSAQKNPTAFYLCASSREGQGPNQPQHFGDGTRLSIL.

A note on this clone: Germline is not matched at one junction end, which may reflect a read error. The chain couples TRBV7-7 to TRBJ2-1; TRBD2 matches 7 bases. CDR3 length equals 15 residues. Germline CDR1 and CDR2: SSHAT and FNYEAQ (reference sequence). The CDR3 region has the DNA TGTGCTAGCAGCTTAGTAGCGGGCTCCTACAATGAGCAGTTCTTC. This codes for CASSLVAGSYNEQFF. Full variable domain (outside the CDR3, taken from reference TRBV7-7 and TRBJ2-1): GAGVSQSPRYKVTKRGQDVTLRCDPISSHATLYWYQQALGQGPEFLTYFNYEAQPDKSGLPSDRFSAERPEGSISTLTIQRTEQRDSAMYRCASSLVAGSYNEQFFGPGTRLTVL.